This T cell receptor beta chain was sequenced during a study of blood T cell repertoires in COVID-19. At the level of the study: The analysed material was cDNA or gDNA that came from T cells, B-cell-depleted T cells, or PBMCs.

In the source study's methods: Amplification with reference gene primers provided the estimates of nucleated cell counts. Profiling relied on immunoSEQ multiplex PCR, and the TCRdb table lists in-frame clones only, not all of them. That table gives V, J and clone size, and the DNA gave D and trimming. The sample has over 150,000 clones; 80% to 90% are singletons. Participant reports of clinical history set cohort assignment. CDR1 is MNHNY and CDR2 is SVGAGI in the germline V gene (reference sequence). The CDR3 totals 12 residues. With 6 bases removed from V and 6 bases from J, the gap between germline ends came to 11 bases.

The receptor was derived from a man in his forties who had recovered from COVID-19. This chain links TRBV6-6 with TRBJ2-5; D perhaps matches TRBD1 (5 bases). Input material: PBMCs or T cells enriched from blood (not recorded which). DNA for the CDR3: TGTGCCAGCAGGGAAGGGGAAAAGACCCAGTACTTC. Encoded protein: CASREGEKTQYF.